Each of the 20 T cell receptor beta chains below was sequenced from the same sample in a study of shared clonotypes between healthy human individuals. Libraries were prepared by immunoSEQ multiplex PCR; TCRdb keeps only in-frame clonotypes and omits some of them. The sample lists some 500,000 clones, approximately 71% occurring once. The material sequenced was PBMCs. These receptors all come from a woman between 35 and 50 years old in good health. Some clones in this sample may be carry-over from other donors' samples.

J is TRBJ1-2 and V is TRBV20-1; D ambiguous. This CDR3 region has 8 residues. Germline assignment: CDR1 DFQATT and CDR2 SNEGSKA (reference sequence). The V gene lost 0 bases and the J gene lost 14 bases, with 4 bases spanning the gap. In DNA form, the CDR3 reads TGCAGTGCTAGAGATCCTACCTTC. This gives the protein CSARDPTF.

This clone came up a few times. At the DNA level, this CDR3 is encoded by other sequences in the same sample as well. The rearrangement uses TRBV30 and TRBJ1-3; D ambiguous. Germline lookup yields CDR1 GTSNPN and CDR2 SVGIG (reference sequence). Trimming cost V 5 bases and J 0 bases, with 8 bases left between them. The CDR3 length is 13 residues. The CDR3 DNA reads as TGTGCCTGGGCTCCGAGCTCTGGAAACACCATATATTTT. Translation: CAWAPSSGNTIYF.

This clone was counted a few times. The CDR3 sequence: CASSYKKVEQYF. DNA of the CDR3: TGTGCCAGCAGTTACAAGAAGGTGGAGCAGTACTTC. V gene TRBV6-6 combines with J gene TRBJ2-7; D gene ambiguous. CDR1 and CDR2 from the germline V gene are MNHNY and SVGAGI (reference sequence). V was trimmed by 2 bases and J by 7 bases, leaving 9 bases between them. The CDR3 is made up of 12 amino acids.

The rearrangement joins TRBV28 to TRBJ1-6, with 10 bases fitting TRBD1. CDR3 length equals 16 residues. Per germline, CDR1 MDHEN and CDR2 SYDVKM. J was trimmed by 9 bases and V by 6 bases; bases with no gene match: 11. The CDR3 region is CASSQLTGTGVSPLHF. The CDR3 nucleotides are TGTGCCAGCAGCCAACTGACCGGGACAGGGGTTTCACCCCTCCACTTT. The entire variable domain, with the rest obtained from reference TRBV28 and TRBJ1-6, is as follows: DVKVTQSSRYLVKRTGEKVFLECVQDMDHENMFWYRQDPGLGLRLIYFSYDVKMKEKGDIPEGYSVSREKKERFSLILESASTNQTSMYLCASSQLTGTGVSPLHFGNGTRLTVT.

This chain uses TRBV7-2 with TRBJ2-1, with TRBD2 matching 10 bases. The CDR3 extends over 15 amino acids. The V and J ends lost 5 bases and 8 bases, in that order; junction bases with no gene match: 9. In germline, CDR1 is SGHTA, CDR2 FQGNSA. The CDR3 region is CASSQASGSSYEQFF. The CDR3 DNA reads TGTGCCAGCAGCCAAGCTAGCGGGAGCTCCTATGAGCAGTTCTTC.

The chain is built from TRBV18 and TRBJ2-2; 7 bases map to TRBD2. V was clipped by 2 bases and J by 6 bases; unmatched bases: 6. The CDR3 covers 15 residues. In germline, CDR1 is KGHSH, CDR2 LQKENI. As DNA, the CDR3 is TGTGCCAGCTCACCATACGATGGGAGGGCCGGGGAGCTGTTTTTT. Amino acids: CASSPYDGRAGELFF.

This sequence joins TRBV30 and TRBJ2-5, with 12 positions matching TRBD2. Trimming took 7 bases from V and 0 from J; bases not matched to a gene: 6. This CDR3 region has 15 residues. Germline V lookup: CDR1 GTSNPN, CDR2 SVGIG (reference sequence). The CDR3 loop is CAYTSGRMYQETQYF. In DNA form, the CDR3 reads TGTGCCTACACTAGCGGGAGGATGTACCAAGAGACCCAGTACTTC.

CDR3 sequence reads: CASSFGVSAEQYF. The CDR3 DNA reads TGTGCCAGCAGCTTCGGCGTCTCAGCCGAGCAGTACTTC. The chain links TRBV5-6 to TRBJ2-7, with no clear D. Germline V gives CDR1 SGHDT, CDR2 YYEEEE. Trimming took off 2 bases at V and 6 bases at J, with 12 bases between the two ends. The CDR3 loop spans 13 amino acids.

CDR3: CASSTTGGYGYTF. The CDR3 coding sequence is TGTGCCAGCAGCACCACGGGGGGCTATGGCTACACCTTC. The chain couples TRBV11-3 to TRBJ1-2, with a possible D match to TRBD1 (5 bases). CDR1 and CDR2 (germline): SGHNT, YENEEA. The CDR3 contains 13 residues. The germline V and J ends were trimmed by 5 bases and 4 bases, with 11 bases remaining between them.

This clone was seen only once. The V and J genes are TRBV28 and TRBJ1-2; 7 positions match TRBD1. The CDR3 consists of 14 residues. Germline trimming cut 5 bases from V and 4 bases from J; bases unmatched to any gene: 7. Germline CDR1 reads MDHEN; CDR2 reads SYDVKM. The CDR3 spells CASSPGGLGYGYTF. In DNA, the CDR3 is TGTGCCAGCAGTCCAGGGGGTTTGGGCTATGGCTACACCTTC.

V gene TRBV7-7 combines with J gene TRBJ2-3; possible D gene TRBD2, 6 bases. The length of the CDR3 is 13 residues. Germline V gene data show CDR1 as SSHAT and CDR2 as FNYEAQ (reference sequence). The V end lost 5 bases, the J end lost 6 bases, and 12 bases lay between the germline ends. CDR3 protein: CASSRGGSDTQYF. The CDR3 DNA reads as TGTGCCAGCAGCCGCGGAGGGTCTGATACGCAGTATTTT.

Comment on this clone: A far more abundant clone sits one base away, making this likely a read error. The CDR3 DNA reads as TGTGCCGGCAGCTTAGGCGGCGGGGCCAATCAGCCCCAGCATTTT. Encoded protein: CAGSLGGGANQPQHF. V usage is TRBV11-2 and J usage is TRBJ1-5, with D possibly matching TRBD1 (5 bases). CDR1 SGHAT and CDR2 FQNNGV come from the germline V gene. The CDR3 extends over 15 amino acids.

The rearrangement links TRBV10-3 to TRBJ1-5, with 8 positions matching TRBD1. Trimming cost V 10 bases and J 0 bases; bases outside gene matches: 8. The germline V gene encodes CDR1 ENHRY and CDR2 SYGVKD. This CDR3 comprises 15 residues. The CDR3 coding sequence is TGTGCCACGGGACAGGCGGGGGATAGCAATCAGCCCCAGCATTTT. It is translated as CATGQAGDSNQPQHF.

J is TRBJ2-7 and V is TRBV15; 9 bases are a match to TRBD2. Trimming removed 4 bases from V and 0 bases from J; junction bases left unmatched: 10. This CDR3 region has 17 residues. Looked up from germline, CDR1 is LNHNV and CDR2 is YYDKDF (reference sequence). This CDR3 reads CATSKESGRRLSYEQYF. The DNA of the CDR3 is TGTGCCACCAGCAAAGAGAGCGGGAGGCGGCTCTCCTACGAGCAGTACTTC.

The V gene is TRBV30, the J gene TRBJ2-7; 9 bases agree with TRBD1. CDR3 length equals 14 residues. Losses at the gene ends were 5 bases for V and 9 bases for J; bases not matched to a gene: 14. Germline lookup yields CDR1 GTSNPN and CDR2 SVGIG (reference sequence). The DNA for the CDR3 is TGTGCCTGGGGCCCTTGGGGACAGGGTCTAGGGCAGTACTTC. It codes for CAWGPWGQGLGQYF.

This sequence joins TRBV4-1 and TRBJ2-7; 13 positions match TRBD2. V was pared by 3 bases and J by 0 bases, with 8 bases of the junction left unmatched. Germline loops: CDR1 MGHRA, CDR2 YSYEKL. CDR3 length: 18 residues. DNA for the CDR3: TGCGCCAGCAGCCAGTCCACTAGCGGGAGGGGTTACTCCTACGAGCAGTACTTC. Translation gives CASSQSTSGRGYSYEQYF.

A remark on this clone: A read error is likely here: a far larger clone is one base away. The sample contains more than one DNA sequence encoding this CDR3. CDR3 in amino acids: CASSFNEETISNQPQHF. CDR3 DNA: TGTGCCAGCAGTTTCAACGAGGAGACGATTAGCAATCAGCCCCAGCACTTT. The chain employs TRBV28 and TRBJ1-5, with unresolved D. The CDR3 is made up of 17 amino acids. Per the germline V gene, CDR1 is MDHEN and CDR2 is SYDVKM.

A note on this clone: Relative to the germline gene, one junction end is altered; a read error may explain this. The chain combines TRBV9 with TRBJ2-2; possible D gene TRBD2, 6 bases. Per the germline V gene, CDR1 is SGDLS and CDR2 is YYNGEE. This CDR3 has 13 amino acids. CDR3 sequence reads: CDSSGGDTGELFF. CDR3 coding DNA: TGTGACAGCAGCGGAGGGGATACCGGGGAGCTGTTTTTT.

On this clone: A much larger clone lies one base from this, so it may be a read error. V gene TRBV28 combines with J gene TRBJ2-7; unclear D gene. The CDR3 sequence is 13 residues long. Looked up from germline, CDR1 is MDHEN and CDR2 is SYDVKM. Trimming took off 3 bases at V and 2 bases at J, with 8 bases between the two ends. This CDR3 reads CASSFLDPYEQYF. The CDR3 region has the DNA TGTGCCAGCAGTTTTTTGGACCCCTACGAGCAGTACTTC.

V is TRBV19 and J is TRBJ1-4, with a weak D call TRBD1 (5 bases). Germline V gene lookup returns CDR1 LNHDA and CDR2 SQIVND (reference sequence). The CDR3 contains 15 residues. Trimming took 5 bases from V and 4 from J, leaving 14 bases between them. The CDR3 nucleotides are TGTGCCAGTAGTCGGGCGGGACGGGTTAATGAAAAACTGTTTTTT. Its protein is CASSRAGRVNEKLFF.